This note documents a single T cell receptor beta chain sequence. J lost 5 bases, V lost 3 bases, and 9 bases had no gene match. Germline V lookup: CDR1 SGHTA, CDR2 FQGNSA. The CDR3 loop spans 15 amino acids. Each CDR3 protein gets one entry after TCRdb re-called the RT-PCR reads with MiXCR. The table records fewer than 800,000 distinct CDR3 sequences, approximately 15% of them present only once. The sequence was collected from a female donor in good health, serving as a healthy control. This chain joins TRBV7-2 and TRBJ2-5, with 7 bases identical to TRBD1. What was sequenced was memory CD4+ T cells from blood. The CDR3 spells CASSFQEGAGETQYF. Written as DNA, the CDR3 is TGTGCCAGCAGCTTTCAAGAGGGGGCTGGCGAGACCCAGTACTTC. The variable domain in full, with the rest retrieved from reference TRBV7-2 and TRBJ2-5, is GAGVSQSPSNKVTEKGKDVELRCDPISGHTALYWYRQSLGQGLEFLIYFQGNSAPDKSGLPSDRFSAERTGGSVSTLTIQRTQQEDSAVYLCASSFQEGAGETQYFGPGTRLLVL.